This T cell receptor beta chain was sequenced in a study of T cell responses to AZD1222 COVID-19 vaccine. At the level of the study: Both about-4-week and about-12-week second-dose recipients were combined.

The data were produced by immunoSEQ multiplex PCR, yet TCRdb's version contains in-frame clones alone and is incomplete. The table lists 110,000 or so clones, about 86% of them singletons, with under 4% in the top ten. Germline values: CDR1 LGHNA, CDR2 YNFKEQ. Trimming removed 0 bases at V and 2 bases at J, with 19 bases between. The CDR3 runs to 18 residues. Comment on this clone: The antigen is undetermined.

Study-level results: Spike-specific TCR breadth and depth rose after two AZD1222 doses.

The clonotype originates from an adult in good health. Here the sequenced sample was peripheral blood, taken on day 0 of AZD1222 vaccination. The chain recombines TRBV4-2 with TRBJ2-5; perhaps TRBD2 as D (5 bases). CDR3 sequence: CASSQDLLLGSSQETQYF. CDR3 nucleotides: TGTGCCAGCAGCCAAGATCTTCTCTTGGGGAGCTCACAAGAGACCCAGTACTTC.